The sequence of this T cell receptor (beta chain) was determined in a study of T cells after somatic rescue of genetic block. Per the germline V gene, CDR1 is SGHTA and CDR2 is FQGNSA. Trimming shortened V by 5 bases and J by 10 bases, and 29 bases separated the two germline ends. The length of the CDR3 is 17 residues. The assay was immunoSEQ multiplex PCR, and TCRdb's table has in-frame clones only and misses some. This sample has about 120,000 clones, with 75% to 95% found just once. Material for sequencing was peripheral blood mononuclear cells (PBMCs). The TCR was taken from a woman between 18 and 30 years old. The chain recombines TRBV7-2 with TRBJ1-1; weak D call: TRBD1 (5 bases). The CDR3: CASSPLGHIIPGSGAFF. CDR3 nucleotides: TGTGCCAGCAGCCCATTGGGGCATATTATTCCAGGCAGTGGAGCTTTCTTT.